Sequencing of this T cell receptor beta chain was carried out in a study of blood T cell repertoires in COVID-19. Study-level information: Italy, Spain and the United States were the sources of the convalescent and acute COVID-19 samples. Sources were T cells, B-cell-depleted T cells, or PBMCs; the material itself was cDNA or gDNA.

Trimming cost V 5 bases and J 3 bases, with 20 bases left between them. The CDR3 is 17 amino acids. The germline gives CDR1 LNHDA, CDR2 SQIVND (reference sequence). Authors' processing steps: From reference gene primer amplification, estimates of nucleated cell counts were derived. The protocol was immunoSEQ multiplex PCR, while the TCRdb copy is restricted to in-frame clones and leaves out a portion. That table is the source of V, J and clone size, and D and trimming were worked out from the DNA. The table shows over 200,000 clones, with about 90% occurring only once. This sequence originates from a man aged 35 to 55 with active or convalescent COVID-19. Sample: peripheral blood. The gene calls are TRBV19 and TRBJ1-5, with D possibly matching TRBD1 (6 bases). CDR3 DNA sequence: TGTGCCAGTAGTTCTCACCCAGGGGAGGGGCTCAATCAGCCCCAGCATTTT. Residues: CASSSHPGEGLNQPQHF.